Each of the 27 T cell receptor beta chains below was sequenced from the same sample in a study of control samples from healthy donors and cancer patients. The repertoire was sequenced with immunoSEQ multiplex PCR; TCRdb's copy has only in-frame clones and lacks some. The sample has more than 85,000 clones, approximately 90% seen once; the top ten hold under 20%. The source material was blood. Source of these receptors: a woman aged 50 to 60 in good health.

The CDR3 loop reads CASSLTPLHGYTF. Here the CDR3 DNA reads TGTGCCAGCAGCTTAACCCCCCTTCATGGCTACACCTTC. The chain is built from TRBV7-9 and TRBJ1-2, with unresolved D. This CDR3 has 13 amino acids. Trimming pared 2 bases from V and 6 bases from J, leaving 10 bases between. The germline CDR1 and CDR2 sequences are SEHNR and FQNEAQ (reference sequence).

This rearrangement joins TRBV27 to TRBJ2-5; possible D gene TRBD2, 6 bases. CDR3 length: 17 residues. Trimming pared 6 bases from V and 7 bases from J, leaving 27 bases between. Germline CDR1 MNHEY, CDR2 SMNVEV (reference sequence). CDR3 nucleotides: TGTGCCAGCAGATCCAACTCGGCTAGCGTGGGATGGGGGACCCAGTACTTC. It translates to CASRSNSASVGWGTQYF.

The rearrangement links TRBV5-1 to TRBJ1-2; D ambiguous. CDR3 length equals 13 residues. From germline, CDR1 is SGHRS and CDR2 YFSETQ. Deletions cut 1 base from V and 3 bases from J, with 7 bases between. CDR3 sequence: CASSLLWDYGYTF. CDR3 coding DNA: TGCGCCAGCAGCTTGTTATGGGACTATGGCTACACCTTC. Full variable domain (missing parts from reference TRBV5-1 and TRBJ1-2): KAGVTQTPRYLIKTRGQQVTLSCSPISGHRSVSWYQQTPGQGLQFLFEYFSETQRNKGNFPGRFSGRQFSNSRSEMNVSTLELGDSALYLCASSLLWDYGYTFGSGTRLTVV.

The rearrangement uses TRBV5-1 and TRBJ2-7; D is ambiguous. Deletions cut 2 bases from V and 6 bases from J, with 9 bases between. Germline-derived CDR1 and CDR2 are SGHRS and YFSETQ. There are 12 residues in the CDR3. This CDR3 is CASSFGSGEQYF. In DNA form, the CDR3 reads TGCGCCAGCAGCTTTGGGTCCGGCGAGCAGTACTTC.

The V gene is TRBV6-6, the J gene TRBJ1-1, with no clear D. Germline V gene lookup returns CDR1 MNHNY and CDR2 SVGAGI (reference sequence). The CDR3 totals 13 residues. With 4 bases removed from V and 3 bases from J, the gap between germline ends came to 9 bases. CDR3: CASSSRTDTEAFF. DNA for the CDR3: TGTGCCAGCAGTTCTCGGACGGACACTGAAGCTTTCTTT.

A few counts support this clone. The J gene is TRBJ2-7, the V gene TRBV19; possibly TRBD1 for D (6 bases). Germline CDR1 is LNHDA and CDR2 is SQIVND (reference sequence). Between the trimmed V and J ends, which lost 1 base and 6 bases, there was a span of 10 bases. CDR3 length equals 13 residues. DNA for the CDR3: TGTGCCAGTAGTATAGCAGGGGTTGGCGAGCAGTACTTC. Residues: CASSIAGVGEQYF.

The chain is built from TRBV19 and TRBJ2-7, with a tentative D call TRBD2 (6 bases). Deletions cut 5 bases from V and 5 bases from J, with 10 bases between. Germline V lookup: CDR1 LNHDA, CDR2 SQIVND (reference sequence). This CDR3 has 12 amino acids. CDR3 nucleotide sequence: TGTGCCAGTAGTTCTCGGGGGAACGAGCAGTACTTC. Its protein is CASSSRGNEQYF.

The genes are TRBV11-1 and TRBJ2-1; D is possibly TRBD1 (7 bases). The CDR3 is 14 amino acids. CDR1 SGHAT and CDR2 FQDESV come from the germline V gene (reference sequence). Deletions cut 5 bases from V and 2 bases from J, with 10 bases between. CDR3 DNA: TGTGCCAGCAGCCCAGGGGGGCCCTACAATGAGCAGTTCTTC. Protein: CASSPGGPYNEQFF.

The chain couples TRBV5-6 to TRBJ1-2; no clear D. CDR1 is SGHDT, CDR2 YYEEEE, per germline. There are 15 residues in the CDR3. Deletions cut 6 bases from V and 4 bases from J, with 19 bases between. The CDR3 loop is CASTPSGNVAYGYTF. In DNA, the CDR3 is TGTGCCAGCACCCCTTCGGGGAACGTCGCCTATGGCTACACCTTC.

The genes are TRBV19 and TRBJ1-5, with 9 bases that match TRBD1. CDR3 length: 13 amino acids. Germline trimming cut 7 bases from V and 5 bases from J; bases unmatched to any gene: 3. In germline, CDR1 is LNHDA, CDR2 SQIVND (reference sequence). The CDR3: CASTRTGDQPQHF. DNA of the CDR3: TGTGCCAGTACCAGGACAGGGGATCAGCCCCAGCATTTT. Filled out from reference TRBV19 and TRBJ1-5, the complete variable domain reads DGGITQSPKYLFRKEGQNVTLSCEQNLNHDAMYWYRQDPGQGLRLIYYSQIVNDFQKGDIAEGYSVSREKKESFPLTVTSAQKNPTAFYLCASTRTGDQPQHFGDGTRLSIL.

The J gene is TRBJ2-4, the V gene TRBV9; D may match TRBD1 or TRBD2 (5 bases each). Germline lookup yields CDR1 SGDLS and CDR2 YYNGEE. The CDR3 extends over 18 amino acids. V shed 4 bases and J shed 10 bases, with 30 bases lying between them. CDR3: CASSPNFPGPSGFIIQYF. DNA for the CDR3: TGTGCCAGCAGCCCGAATTTCCCGGGGCCCAGTGGCTTTATTATTCAGTACTTC.

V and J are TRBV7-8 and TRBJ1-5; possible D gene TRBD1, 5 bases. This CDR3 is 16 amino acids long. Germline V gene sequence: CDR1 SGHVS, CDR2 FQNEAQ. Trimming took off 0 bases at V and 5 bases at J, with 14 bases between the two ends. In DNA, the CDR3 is TGTGCCAGCAGCTTAGCAGGGGCCTCGCTCTATCAGCCCCAGCATTTT. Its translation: CASSLAGASLYQPQHF.

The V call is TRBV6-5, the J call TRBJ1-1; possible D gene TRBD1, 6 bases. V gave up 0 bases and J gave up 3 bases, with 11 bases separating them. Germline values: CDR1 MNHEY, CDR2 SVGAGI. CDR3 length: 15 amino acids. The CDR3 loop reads CASSYSVQGHTEAFF. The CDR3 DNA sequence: TGTGCCAGCAGTTACTCCGTACAGGGCCACACTGAAGCTTTCTTT.

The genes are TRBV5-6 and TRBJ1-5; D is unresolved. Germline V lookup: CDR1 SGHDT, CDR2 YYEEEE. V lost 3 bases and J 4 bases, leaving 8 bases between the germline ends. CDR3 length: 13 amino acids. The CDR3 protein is CASSSFSNQPQHF. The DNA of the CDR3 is TGTGCCAGCAGCTCCTTTTCTAATCAGCCCCAGCATTTT.

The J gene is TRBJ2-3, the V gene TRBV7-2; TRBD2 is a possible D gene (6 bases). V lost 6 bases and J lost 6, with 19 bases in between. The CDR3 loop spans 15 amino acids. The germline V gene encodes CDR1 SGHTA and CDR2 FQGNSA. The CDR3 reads CASSRSGVRSDTQYF. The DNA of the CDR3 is TGTGCCAGCAGTCGTTCGGGGGTACGGTCTGATACGCAGTATTTT.

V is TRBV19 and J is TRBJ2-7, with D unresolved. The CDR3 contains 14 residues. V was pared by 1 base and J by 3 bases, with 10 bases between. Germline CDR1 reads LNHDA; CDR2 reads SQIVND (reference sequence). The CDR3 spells CASSIAGRNYEQYV. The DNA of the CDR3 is TGTGCCAGTAGTATAGCTGGGCGGAACTACGAGCAGTACGTC.

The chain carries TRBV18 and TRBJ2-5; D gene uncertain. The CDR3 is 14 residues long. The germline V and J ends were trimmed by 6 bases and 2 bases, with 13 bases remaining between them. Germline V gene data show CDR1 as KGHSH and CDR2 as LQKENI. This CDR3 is CASSLAGGQETQYF. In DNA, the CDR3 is TGTGCCAGCTCCCTCGCCGGCGGACAAGAGACCCAGTACTTC.

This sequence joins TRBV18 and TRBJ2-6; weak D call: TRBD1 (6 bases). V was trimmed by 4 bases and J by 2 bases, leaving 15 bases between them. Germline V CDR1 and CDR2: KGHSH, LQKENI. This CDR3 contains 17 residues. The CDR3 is CASSQNRDKTGANVLTF. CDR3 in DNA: TGTGCCAGCTCACAAAATCGGGACAAGACTGGGGCCAACGTCCTGACTTTC.

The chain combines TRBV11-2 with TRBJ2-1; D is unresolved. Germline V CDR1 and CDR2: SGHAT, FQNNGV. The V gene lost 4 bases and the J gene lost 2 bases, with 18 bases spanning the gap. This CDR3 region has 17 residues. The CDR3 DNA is TGTGCCAGCAGCTCACATCGAGGCCCCCAAGCCTACAATGAGCAGTTCTTC. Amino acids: CASSSHRGPQAYNEQFF.

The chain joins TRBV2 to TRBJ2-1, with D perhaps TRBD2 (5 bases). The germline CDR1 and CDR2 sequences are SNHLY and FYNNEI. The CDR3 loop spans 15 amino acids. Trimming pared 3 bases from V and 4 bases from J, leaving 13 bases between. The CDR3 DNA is TGTGCCAGCAGTGAGGCGAGCGGAGAATACAATGAGCAGTTCTTC. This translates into CASSEASGEYNEQFF. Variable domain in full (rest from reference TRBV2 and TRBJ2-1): EPEVTQTPSHQVTQMGQEVILRCVPISNHLYFYWYRQILGQKVEFLVSFYNNEISEKSEIFDDQFSVERPDGSNFTLKIRSTKLEDSAMYFCASSEASGEYNEQFFGPGTRLTVL.

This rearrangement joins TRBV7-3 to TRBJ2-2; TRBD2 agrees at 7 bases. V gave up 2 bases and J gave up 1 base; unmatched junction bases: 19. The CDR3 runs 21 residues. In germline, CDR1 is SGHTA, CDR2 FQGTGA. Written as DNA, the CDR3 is TGTGCCAGCAGCTTAGCGATGACCCTGTTGACGGGGGGTCTGAACACCGGGGAGCTGTTTTTT. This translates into CASSLAMTLLTGGLNTGELFF. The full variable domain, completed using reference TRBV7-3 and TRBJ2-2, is GAGVSQTPSNKVTEKGKYVELRCDPISGHTALYWYRQSLGQGPEFLIYFQGTGAADDSGLPNDRFFAVRPEGSVSTLKIQRTERGDSAVYLCASSLAMTLLTGGLNTGELFFGEGSRLTVL.

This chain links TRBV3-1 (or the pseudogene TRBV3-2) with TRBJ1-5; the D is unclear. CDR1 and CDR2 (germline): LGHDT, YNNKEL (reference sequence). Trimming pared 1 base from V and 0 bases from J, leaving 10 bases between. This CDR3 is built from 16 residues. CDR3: CASSQGYASSNQPQHF. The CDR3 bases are TGTGCCAGCAGCCAAGGGTATGCAAGTAGCAATCAGCCCCAGCATTTT.

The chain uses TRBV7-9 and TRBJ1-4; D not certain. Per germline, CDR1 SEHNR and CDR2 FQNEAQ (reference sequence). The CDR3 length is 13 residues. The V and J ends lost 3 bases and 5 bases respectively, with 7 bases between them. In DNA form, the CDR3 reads TGTGCCAGCAGCTTGGCAGCGAATGAAAAACTGTTTTTT. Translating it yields CASSLAANEKLFF.

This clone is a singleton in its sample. CDR3 sequence: CASSRLQGNTQYF. The CDR3 nucleotides are TGTGCCAGCAGCCGACTCCAGGGGAATACGCAGTATTTT. The chain recombines TRBV7-2 with TRBJ2-3; D perhaps matches TRBD1 (6 bases). Germline V lookup: CDR1 SGHTA, CDR2 FQGNSA. V dropped 5 bases and J dropped 7 bases, with 13 bases sitting between them. The CDR3 spans 13 residues.

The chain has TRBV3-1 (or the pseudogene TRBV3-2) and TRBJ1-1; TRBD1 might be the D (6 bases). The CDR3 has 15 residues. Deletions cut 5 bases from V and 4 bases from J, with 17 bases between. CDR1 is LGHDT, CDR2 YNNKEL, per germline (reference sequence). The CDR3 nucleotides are TGTGCCAGCAGCTGGTCCCGGGGGGCCGGCACTGAAGCTTTCTTT. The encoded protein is CASSWSRGAGTEAFF.

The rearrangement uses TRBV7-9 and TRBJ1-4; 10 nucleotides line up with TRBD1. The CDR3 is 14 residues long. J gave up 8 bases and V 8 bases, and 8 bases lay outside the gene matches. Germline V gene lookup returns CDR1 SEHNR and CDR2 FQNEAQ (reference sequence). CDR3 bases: TGTGCCAGCTCATTCGACAGGGGGCAAGAAAAACTGTTTTTT. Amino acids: CASSFDRGQEKLFF.

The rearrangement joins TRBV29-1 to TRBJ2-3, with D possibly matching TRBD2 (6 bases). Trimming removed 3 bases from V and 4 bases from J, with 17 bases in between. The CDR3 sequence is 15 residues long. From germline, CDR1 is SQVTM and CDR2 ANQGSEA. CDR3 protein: CSVERGPLLADTQYF. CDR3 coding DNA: TGCAGCGTTGAGCGGGGTCCGCTTTTGGCAGATACGCAGTATTTT.